This T cell receptor beta chain was documented in a study of blood T cell repertoires in COVID-19. On the study more broadly: Samples of COVID-19 (acute and convalescent) were obtained from the United States, Italy and Spain. PBMCs, B-cell-depleted T cells, or T cells provided the cDNA or gDNA that made up the material.

Per germline, CDR1 SGHRS and CDR2 YFSETQ. The CDR3 totals 15 residues. Trimming stripped 4 bases from V and 3 bases from J, with 15 bases between. Sequenced by immunoSEQ multiplex PCR; TCRdb stores in-frame clones only, minus some. The sample consists of about 41,000 clones, around 86% of them appearing once. Material for sequencing was peripheral blood. The chain joins TRBV5-1 to TRBJ2-3, with D perhaps TRBD2 (5 bases). The TCR was taken from a woman aged 80 or over with acute or convalescent COVID-19. CDR3 nucleotides: TGCGCCAGCAGCCCGGACTCCCTCGGGACAGATACGCAGTATTTT. Encoded protein: CASSPDSLGTDTQYF. Supplemented by reference TRBV5-1 and TRBJ2-3, the full variable domain reads KAGVTQTPRYLIKTRGQQVTLSCSPISGHRSVSWYQQTPGQGLQFLFEYFSETQRNKGNFPGRFSGRQFSNSRSEMNVSTLELGDSALYLCASSPDSLGTDTQYFGPGTRLTVL.